Each of the 5 T cell receptor beta chains below was sequenced from the same sample in a study of blood T cells in healthy people across ages. Using a J-beta primer mix together with a sample-barcoded 5' primer, a second PCR was run for roughly 6 to 12 cycles. TCRdb used MiXCR to reprocess the 5' RACE reads, holding one entry per CDR3 protein. The sample lists about 560,000 distinct CDR3 sequences, roughly a quarter seen once, with about 3.9% in the top ten. The same data also went into a second study, on T cells of mothers and their children.

The sequenced sample consisted of blood. Receptors originate from a boy aged 2-15 years in good health.

This chain connects TRBV9 to TRBJ2-4; D unclear. Germline V gene sequence: CDR1 SGDLS, CDR2 YYNGEE. The germline V and J ends were trimmed by 4 bases and 0 bases, with 8 bases remaining between them. The CDR3 is made up of 14 amino acids. The CDR3 nucleotides read TGTGCCAGCAGCCCATACCTAGCCAAAAACATTCAGTACTTC. This encodes CASSPYLAKNIQYF.

The V call is TRBV12-3 or TRBV12-4, the J call TRBJ1-1; 7 nucleotides line up with TRBD1. The trim removed 6 bases at V and 1 base at J, leaving 5 bases unmatched. The CDR3 is made up of 14 amino acids. CDR3 loop: CASRSQGTNTEAFF. The CDR3 DNA is TGTGCCAGCAGGTCACAGGGGACGAACACTGAAGCTTTCTTT.

The chain recombines TRBV4-3 with TRBJ2-5; the match to TRBD2 covers 12 bases. The DNA end lines up better with TRBJ2-7; the J call may be wrong. This CDR3 is built from 17 residues. Germline values: CDR1 LGHNA, CDR2 YSLEER. CDR3 residues: CASSQSVTSGRGYEQYF. The CDR3 DNA follows: TGCGCCAGCAGCCAATCTGTGACTAGCGGGAGAGGATACGAGCAGTACTTC.

This clonotype was recorded once. The chain has TRBV6-1 and TRBJ2-7; tentatively, D is TRBD2 (5 bases). Germline V gene lookup returns CDR1 MNHNS and CDR2 SASEGT. The CDR3 totals 12 residues. V lost 10 bases and J lost 3, with 13 bases in between. CDR3 amino acids: CAILDSDYEQYF. As DNA, the CDR3 is TGTGCCATCCTGGACTCGGACTACGAGCAGTACTTC.

V is TRBV7-2 and J is TRBJ2-7, with D tentatively TRBD2 (5 bases). This CDR3 spans 16 amino acids. CDR1 is SGHTA and CDR2 is FQGNSA in the germline V gene. Trimming removed 1 base from V and 3 bases from J, with 16 bases in between. The CDR3: CASSLVLASHSYEQYF. CDR3 DNA: TGTGCCAGCAGCTTAGTTTTGGCTAGCCACAGCTACGAGCAGTACTTC.